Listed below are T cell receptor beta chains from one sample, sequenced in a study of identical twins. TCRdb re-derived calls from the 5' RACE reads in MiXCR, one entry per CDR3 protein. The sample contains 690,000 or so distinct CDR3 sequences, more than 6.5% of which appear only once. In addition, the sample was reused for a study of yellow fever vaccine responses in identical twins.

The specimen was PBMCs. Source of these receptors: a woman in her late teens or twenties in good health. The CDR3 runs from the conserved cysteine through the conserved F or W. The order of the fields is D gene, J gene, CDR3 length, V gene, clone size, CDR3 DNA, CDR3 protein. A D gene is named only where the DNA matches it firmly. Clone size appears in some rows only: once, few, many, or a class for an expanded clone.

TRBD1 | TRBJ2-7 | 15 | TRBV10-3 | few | TGTGCCATCACCCCAGGGGGCTCGAGCTCCTACGAGCAGTACTTC | CAITPGGSSSYEQYF
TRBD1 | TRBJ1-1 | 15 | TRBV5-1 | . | TGCGCCAGCACTCCAACGGACAGGAGGAACACTGAAGCTTTCTTT | CASTPTDRRNTEAFF
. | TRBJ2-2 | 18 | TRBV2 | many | TGTGCCAGCAGCGCCGTACGTGACGGCATTTTCGACACCGGGGAGCTGTTTTTT | CASSAVRDGIFDTGELFF
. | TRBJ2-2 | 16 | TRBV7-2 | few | TGTGCCAGCAGCTTAATGGGTGGAGGGAACACCGGGGAGCTGTTTTTT | CASSLMGGGNTGELFF
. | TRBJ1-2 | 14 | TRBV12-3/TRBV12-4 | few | TGTGCCAGCAGTTTATGGGGAGGTTGGTATGGCTACACCTTC | CASSLWGGWYGYTF
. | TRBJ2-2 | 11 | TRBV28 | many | TGTGCCAGCGCCCGGACCGGGGAGCTGTTTTTT | CASARTGELFF
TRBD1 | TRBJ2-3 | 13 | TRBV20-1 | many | TGCATATTCCGAGACAGGGGCACAGATACGCAGTATTTT | CIFRDRGTDTQYF
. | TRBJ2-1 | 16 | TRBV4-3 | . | TGCGCCAGCAGCCAAGATTTAGGTTTCTCCTACAATGAGCAGTTCTTC | CASSQDLGFSYNEQFF
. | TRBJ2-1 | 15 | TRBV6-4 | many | TGTGCCAGCAGTGACCGGGCGGGACCTAACAATGAGCAGTTCTTC | CASSDRAGPNNEQFF
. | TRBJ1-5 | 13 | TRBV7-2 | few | TGTGCCAGCAGCTTATCCTTAGGGCAGCCCCAGCATTTT | CASSLSLGQPQHF
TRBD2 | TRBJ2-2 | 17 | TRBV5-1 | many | TGCGCCAGCAGCGGCGGGACTAGCGGGACGAACACCGGGGAGCTGTTTTTT | CASSGGTSGTNTGELFF
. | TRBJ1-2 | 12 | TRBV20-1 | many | TGCAGTGCTAGGAGCCAGCCGTATGGCTACACCTTC | CSARSQPYGYTF
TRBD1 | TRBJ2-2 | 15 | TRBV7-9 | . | TGTGCCAGCAGCTTCTGGACAGGAAACACCGGGGAGCTGTTTTTT | CASSFWTGNTGELFF
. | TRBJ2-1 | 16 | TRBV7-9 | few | TGTGCCAGCAGCCACACGACAGGGACTCCAAACAATGAGCAGTTCTTC | CASSHTTGTPNNEQFF
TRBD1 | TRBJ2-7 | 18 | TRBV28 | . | TGTGCCAGCAGTTTGGTTGGGGGTGGGAGACAGGGGGCCTACGAGCAGTACTTC | CASSLVGGGRQGAYEQYF
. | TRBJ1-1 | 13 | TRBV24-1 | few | TGTGCCACCAGTGACCCCGGACAGCTTGAAGCTTTCTTT | CATSDPGQLEAFF
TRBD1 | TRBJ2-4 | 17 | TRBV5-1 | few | TGCGCCAGCAGCTTGGCCGGGACAGGGGACCCCAAAAACATTCAGTACTTC | CASSLAGTGDPKNIQYF
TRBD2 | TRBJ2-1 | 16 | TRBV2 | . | TGTGCCAGCAGTGAATGGAGCGGGGGGGCCTACAATGAGCAGTTCTTC | CASSEWSGGAYNEQFF
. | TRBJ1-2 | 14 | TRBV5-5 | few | TGTGCCAGCAGCTTGGATCAGATAAACTATGGCTACACCTTC | CASSLDQINYGYTF
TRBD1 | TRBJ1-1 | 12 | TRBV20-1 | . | TGCAGTGCCTCTACAGGGGACACTGAAGCTTTCTTT | CSASTGDTEAFF
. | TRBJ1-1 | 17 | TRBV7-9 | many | TGTGCCAGCAGCGGAATGGACAGATACACCATGAACACTGAAGCTTTCTTT | CASSGMDRYTMNTEAFF
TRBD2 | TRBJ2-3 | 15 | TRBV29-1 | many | TGCAGCGTTGAGGGGACTAGCACTAGCACAGATACGCAGTATTTT | CSVEGTSTSTDTQYF
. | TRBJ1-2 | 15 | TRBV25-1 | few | TGTGCCAGCAGTGCTCCCGGGACCGTTCTAACTGGCTACACCTTC | CASSAPGTVLTGYTF
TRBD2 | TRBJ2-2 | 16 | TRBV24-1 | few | TGTGCCACCAGTGATTTGGCTAGCGGGAGGACCGGGGAGCTGTTTTTT | CATSDLASGRTGELFF
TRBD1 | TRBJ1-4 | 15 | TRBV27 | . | TGTGCCAGCCAAACCGGGACAGGGGGAAATGAAAAACTGTTTTTT | CASQTGTGGNEKLFF
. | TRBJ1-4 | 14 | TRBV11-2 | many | TGTGCCAGCAGCTTAGAAACAGGGAAGGGAAAACTGTTTTTT | CASSLETGKGKLFF
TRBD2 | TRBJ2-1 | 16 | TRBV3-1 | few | TGTGCCAGCAGCCCCATCTCGACTAGCGGGGACAATGAGCAGTTCTTC | CASSPISTSGDNEQFF
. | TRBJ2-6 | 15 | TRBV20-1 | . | TGCAGTGCTAGAGGTCAGGGCTCTGGGGCCAACGTCCTGACTTTC | CSARGQGSGANVLTF
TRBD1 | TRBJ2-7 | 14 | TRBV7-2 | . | TGTGCCAGCACCAGGGACAGGGCGTTCTACGAGCAGTACTTC | CASTRDRAFYEQYF
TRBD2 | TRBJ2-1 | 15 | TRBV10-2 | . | TGCGCCAGCAGTGAGTCTCTAGCGGGAGCCAATGAGCAGTTCTTC | CASSESLAGANEQFF
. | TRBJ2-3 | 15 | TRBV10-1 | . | TGCGCCAGCAGCCCCGGGACACCAGACACAGATACGCAGTATTTT | CASSPGTPDTDTQYF
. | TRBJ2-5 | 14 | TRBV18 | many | TGTGCCAGCTCACCAAACGAGGGCCCGGAGACCCAGTACTTC | CASSPNEGPETQYF
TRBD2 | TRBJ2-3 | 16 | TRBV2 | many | TGTGCCAGCAGACCCCTAGCGGCCCCCGGGAGTGGTACGCAGTATTTT | CASRPLAAPGSGTQYF
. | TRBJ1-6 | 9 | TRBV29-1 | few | TGCACCCCGCGGTCACCCCTCCACTTT | CTPRSPLHF
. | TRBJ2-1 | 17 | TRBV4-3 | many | TGCGCCAGCAGCCAAGATCAGGAACTAGCAGAATACAATGAGCAGTTCTTC | CASSQDQELAEYNEQFF
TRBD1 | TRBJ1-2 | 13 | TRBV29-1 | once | TGCAGCGCCGACAGACAGGGGGGCTATGGCTACACCTTC | CSADRQGGYGYTF
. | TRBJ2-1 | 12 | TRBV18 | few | TGTGCCAGCTCACCCAGCTTGAATGAGCAGTTCTTC | CASSPSLNEQFF
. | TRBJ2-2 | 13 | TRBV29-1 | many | TGCAGCGTTCGGAGGGTCGGCACCGGGGAGCTGTTTTTT | CSVRRVGTGELFF
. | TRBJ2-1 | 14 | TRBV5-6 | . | TGTGCCAGCACCCGTTACACCTCCTACAATGAGCAGTTCTTC | CASTRYTSYNEQFF
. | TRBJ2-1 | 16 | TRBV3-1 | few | TGTGCCAGCAGAGGCACTCGGCGGGTAGAAGAAAATGAGCAGTTCTTC | CASRGTRRVEENEQFF
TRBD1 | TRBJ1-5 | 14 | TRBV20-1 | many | TGCAGTGCTAGAGCCGTAGGGGGCGCACAGCCCCAGCATTTT | CSARAVGGAQPQHF
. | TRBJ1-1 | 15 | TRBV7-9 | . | TGTGCCAGCAGCTTAGAGGCAGGGCGCGGAGGTGAAGCTTTCTTT | CASSLEAGRGGEAFF
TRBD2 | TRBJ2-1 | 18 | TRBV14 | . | TGTGCCAGCAGCCCTGGGACTAGCGGGAGGGCCCTCTACAATGAGCAGTTCTTC | CASSPGTSGRALYNEQFF
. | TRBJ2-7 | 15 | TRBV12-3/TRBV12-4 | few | TGTGCCAGCAGTATAGAAGGGGCAGACTCCTACGAGCAGTACTTC | CASSIEGADSYEQYF
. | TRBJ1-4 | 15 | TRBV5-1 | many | TGCGCCAGCAGCCACGAGAGGCAGCCGAATGAAAAACTGTTTTTT | CASSHERQPNEKLFF
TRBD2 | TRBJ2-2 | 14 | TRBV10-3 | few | TGTGCCATCTCTAGCGGGGAGAACACCGGGGAGCTGTTTTTT | CAISSGENTGELFF
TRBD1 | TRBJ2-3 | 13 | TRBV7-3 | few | TGTGCCAGCAGCTCTCTCCGGGACAGGTTGTTGTATTTT | CASSSLRDRLLYF
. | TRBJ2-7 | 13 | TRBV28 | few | TGTGCCAGCAGTTTATTGGACAGCTACGAGCAGTACTTC | CASSLLDSYEQYF
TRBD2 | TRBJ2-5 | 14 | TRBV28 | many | TGTGCCAGCAGTCCGGGGGGAGGGCCGGAGACCCAGTACTTC | CASSPGGGPETQYF
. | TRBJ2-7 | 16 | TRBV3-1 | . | TGTGCCAGCAGCCAAGGGACCGTTGGGGGACCCTACGAGCAGTACTTC | CASSQGTVGGPYEQYF
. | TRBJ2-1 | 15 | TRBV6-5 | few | TGTGCCAGCAGTTATTCCGGACTAACCTACAATGAGCAGTTCTTC | CASSYSGLTYNEQFF
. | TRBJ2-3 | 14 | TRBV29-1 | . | TGCAGCGTAGATACAGGGATTCGGGCAGATACGCAGTATTTT | CSVDTGIRADTQYF
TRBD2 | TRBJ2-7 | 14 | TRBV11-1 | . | TGTGCCAGCAGCTTATCCATGGGACTAGGCGAGCAGTACTTC | CASSLSMGLGEQYF
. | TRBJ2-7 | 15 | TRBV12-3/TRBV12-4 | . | TGTGCCAGCAGCTCCCGGGACGGCAGCTCCTACGAGCAGTACTTC | CASSSRDGSSYEQYF